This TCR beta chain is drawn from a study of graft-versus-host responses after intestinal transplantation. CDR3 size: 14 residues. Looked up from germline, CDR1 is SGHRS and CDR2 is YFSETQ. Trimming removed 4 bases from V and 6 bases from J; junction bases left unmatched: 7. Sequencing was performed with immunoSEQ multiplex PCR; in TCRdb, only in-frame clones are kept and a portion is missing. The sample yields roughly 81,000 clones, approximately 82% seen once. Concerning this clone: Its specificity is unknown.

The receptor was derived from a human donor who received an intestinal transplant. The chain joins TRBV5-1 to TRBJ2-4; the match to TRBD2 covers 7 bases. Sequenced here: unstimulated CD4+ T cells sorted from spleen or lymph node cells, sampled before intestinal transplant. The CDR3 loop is CASSTGTGGNIQYF. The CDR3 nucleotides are TGCGCCAGCAGCACCGGGACGGGGGGAAACATTCAGTACTTC. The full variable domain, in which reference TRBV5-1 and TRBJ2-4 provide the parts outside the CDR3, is KAGVTQTPRYLIKTRGQQVTLSCSPISGHRSVSWYQQTPGQGLQFLFEYFSETQRNKGNFPGRFSGRQFSNSRSEMNVSTLELGDSALYLCASSTGTGGNIQYFGAGTRLSVL.